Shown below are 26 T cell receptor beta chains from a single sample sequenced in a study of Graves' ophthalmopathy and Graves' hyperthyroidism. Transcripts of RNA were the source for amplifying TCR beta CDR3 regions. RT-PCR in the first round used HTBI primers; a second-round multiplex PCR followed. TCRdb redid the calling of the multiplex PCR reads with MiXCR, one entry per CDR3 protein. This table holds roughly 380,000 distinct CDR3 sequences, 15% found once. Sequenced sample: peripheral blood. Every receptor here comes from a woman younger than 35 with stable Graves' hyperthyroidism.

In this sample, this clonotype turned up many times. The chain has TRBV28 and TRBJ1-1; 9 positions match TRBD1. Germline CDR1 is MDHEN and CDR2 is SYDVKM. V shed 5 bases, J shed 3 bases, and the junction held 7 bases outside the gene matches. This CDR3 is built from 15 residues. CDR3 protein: CASSTRQGGYTEAFF. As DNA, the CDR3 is TGTGCCAGCAGTACCCGACAGGGGGGATACACTGAAGCTTTCTTT.

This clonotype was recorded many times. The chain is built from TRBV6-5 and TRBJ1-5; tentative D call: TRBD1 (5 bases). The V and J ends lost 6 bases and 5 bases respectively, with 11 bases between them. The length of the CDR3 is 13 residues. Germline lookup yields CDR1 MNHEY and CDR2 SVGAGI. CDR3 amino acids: CASSWDPDQPQHF. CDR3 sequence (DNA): TGTGCCAGCAGCTGGGACCCGGATCAGCCCCAGCATTTT.

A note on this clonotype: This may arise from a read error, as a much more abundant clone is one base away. The CDR3 loop reads CATSDWSGQGPYGYSF. In DNA form, the CDR3 reads TGTGCCACCAGTGATTGGAGTGGACAGGGACCCTATGGCTACAGCTTC. The V gene is TRBV24-1, the J gene TRBJ1-2; 8 nucleotides agree with TRBD1. This CDR3 contains 16 residues. CDR1 KGHDR and CDR2 SFDVKD come from the germline V gene.

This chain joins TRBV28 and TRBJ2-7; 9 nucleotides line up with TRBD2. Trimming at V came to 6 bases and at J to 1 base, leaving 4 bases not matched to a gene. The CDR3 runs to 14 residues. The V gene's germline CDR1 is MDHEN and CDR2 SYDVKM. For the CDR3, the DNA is TGTGCCAGCAGATTTAGCGGGAGTTCCTACGAGCAGTACTTC. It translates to CASRFSGSSYEQYF. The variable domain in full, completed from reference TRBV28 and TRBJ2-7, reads DVKVTQSSRYLVKRTGEKVFLECVQDMDHENMFWYRQDPGLGLRLIYFSYDVKMKEKGDIPEGYSVSREKKERFSLILESASTNQTSMYLCASRFSGSSYEQYFGPGTRLTVT.

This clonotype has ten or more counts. CDR3 protein: CASSLERTGGSYEQYF. The CDR3 DNA is TGTGCCAGCAGCTTGGAGCGGACAGGGGGATCCTACGAGCAGTACTTC. The rearrangement links TRBV5-5 to TRBJ2-7; 10 nucleotides line up with TRBD1. The CDR3 has 16 amino acids. Trimming at V came to 0 bases and at J to 1 base, leaving 4 bases not matched to a gene. Germline loops: CDR1 SGHKS, CDR2 YYEKEE (reference sequence).

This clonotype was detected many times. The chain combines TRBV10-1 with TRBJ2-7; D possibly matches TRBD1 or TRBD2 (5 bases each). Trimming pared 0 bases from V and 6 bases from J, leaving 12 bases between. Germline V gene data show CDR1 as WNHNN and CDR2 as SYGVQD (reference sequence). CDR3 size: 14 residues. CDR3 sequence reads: CASSESTGQREQYF. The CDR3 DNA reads TGCGCCAGCAGTGAGTCGACGGGGCAGCGCGAGCAGTACTTC.

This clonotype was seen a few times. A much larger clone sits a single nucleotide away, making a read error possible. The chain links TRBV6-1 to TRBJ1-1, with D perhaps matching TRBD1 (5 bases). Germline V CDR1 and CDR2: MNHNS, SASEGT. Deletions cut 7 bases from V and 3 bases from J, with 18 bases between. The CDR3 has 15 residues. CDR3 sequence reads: CASIRQKGWYTEAFF. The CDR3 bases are TGTGCCAGCATCCGCCAGAAGGGGTGGTACACTGAAGCTTTCTTT.

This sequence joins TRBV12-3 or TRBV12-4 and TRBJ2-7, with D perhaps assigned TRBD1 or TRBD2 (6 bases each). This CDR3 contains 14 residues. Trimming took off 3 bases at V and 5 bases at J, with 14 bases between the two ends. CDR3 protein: CASSFPGASNEQYF. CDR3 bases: TGTGCCAGCAGTTTTCCGGGGGCGAGCAACGAGCAGTACTTC.

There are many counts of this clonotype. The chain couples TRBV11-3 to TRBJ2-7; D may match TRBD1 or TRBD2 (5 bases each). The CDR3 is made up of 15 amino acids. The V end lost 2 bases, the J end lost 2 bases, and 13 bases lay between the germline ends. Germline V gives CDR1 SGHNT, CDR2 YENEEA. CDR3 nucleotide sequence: TGTGCCAGCAGCTTATTTCGGGGCTCGACCTACGAGCAGTACTTC. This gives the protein CASSLFRGSTYEQYF. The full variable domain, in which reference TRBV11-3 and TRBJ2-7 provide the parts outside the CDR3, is EAGVVQSPRYKIIEKKQPVAFWCNPISGHNTLYWYLQNLGQGPELLIRYENEEAVDDSQLPKDRFSAERLKGVDSTLKIQPAELGDSAVYLCASSLFRGSTYEQYFGPGTRLTVT.

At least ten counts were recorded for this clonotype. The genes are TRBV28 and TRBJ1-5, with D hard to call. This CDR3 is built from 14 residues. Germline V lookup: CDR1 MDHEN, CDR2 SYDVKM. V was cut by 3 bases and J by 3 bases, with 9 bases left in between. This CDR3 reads CASSFRGANQPQHF. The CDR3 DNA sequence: TGTGCCAGCAGTTTCCGGGGTGCCAATCAGCCCCAGCATTTT.

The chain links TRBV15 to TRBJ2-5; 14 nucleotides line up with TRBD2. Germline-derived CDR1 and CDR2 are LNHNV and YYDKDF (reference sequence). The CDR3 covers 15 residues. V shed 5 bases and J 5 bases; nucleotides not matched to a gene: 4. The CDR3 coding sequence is TGTGCCACCAGCCCGACTAGCGGGGGGGCGGAGACCCAGTACTTC. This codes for CATSPTSGGAETQYF.

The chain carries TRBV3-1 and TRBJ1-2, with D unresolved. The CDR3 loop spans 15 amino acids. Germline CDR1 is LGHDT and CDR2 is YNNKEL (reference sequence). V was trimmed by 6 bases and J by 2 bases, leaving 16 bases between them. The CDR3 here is CASSRTVLGNYGYTF. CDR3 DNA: TGTGCCAGCAGTCGTACTGTCCTAGGGAACTATGGCTACACCTTC. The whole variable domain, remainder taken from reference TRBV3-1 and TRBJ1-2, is DTAVSQTPKYLVTQMGNDKSIKCEQNLGHDTMYWYKQDSKKFLKIMFSYNNKELIINETVPNRFSPKSPDKAHLNLHINSLELGDSAVYFCASSRTVLGNYGYTFGSGTRLTVV.

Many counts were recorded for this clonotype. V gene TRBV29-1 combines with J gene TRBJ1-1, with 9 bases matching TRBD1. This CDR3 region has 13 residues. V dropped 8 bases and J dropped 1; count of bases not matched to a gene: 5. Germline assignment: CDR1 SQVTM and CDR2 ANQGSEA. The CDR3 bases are TGCAGCCATAAGGGACAGGGGAACACTGAAGCTTTCTTT. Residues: CSHKGQGNTEAFF.

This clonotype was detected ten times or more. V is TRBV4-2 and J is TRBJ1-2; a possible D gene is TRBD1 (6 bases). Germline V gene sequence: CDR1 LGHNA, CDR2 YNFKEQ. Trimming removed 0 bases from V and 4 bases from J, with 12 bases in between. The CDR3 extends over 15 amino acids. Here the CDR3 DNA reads TGTGCCAGCAGCCAAGAGGGGGGGGACACCTATGGCTACACCTTC. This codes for CASSQEGGDTYGYTF.

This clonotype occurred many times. CDR3 protein: CASSIPGAHYEQYF. In DNA, the CDR3 is TGTGCCAGTAGTATCCCGGGGGCCCACTACGAGCAGTACTTC. This sequence joins TRBV19 and TRBJ2-7, with D possibly being TRBD1 or TRBD2 (6 bases each). CDR3 length equals 14 residues. Germline V gene lookup returns CDR1 LNHDA and CDR2 SQIVND (reference sequence). V lost 3 bases and J lost 3, with 12 bases in between.

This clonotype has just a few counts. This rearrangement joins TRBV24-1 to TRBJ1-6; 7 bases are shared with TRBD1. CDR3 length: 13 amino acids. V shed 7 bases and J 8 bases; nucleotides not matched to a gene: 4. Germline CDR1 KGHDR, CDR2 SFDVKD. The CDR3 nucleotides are TGTGCCACCAGGGGGACAGAGGATTCACCCCTCCACTTT. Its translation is CATRGTEDSPLHF.

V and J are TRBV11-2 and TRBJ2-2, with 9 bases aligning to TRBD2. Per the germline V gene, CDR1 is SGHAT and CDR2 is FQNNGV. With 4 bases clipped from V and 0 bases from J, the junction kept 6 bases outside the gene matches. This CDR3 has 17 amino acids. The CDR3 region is CASSWGGGVANTGELFF. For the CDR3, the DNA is TGTGCCAGCAGCTGGGGCGGGGGGGTGGCGAACACCGGGGAGCTGTTTTTT. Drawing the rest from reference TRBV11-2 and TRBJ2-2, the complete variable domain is EAGVAQSPRYKIIEKRQSVAFWCNPISGHATLYWYQQILGQGPKLLIQFQNNGVVDDSQLPKDRFSAERLKGVDSTLKIQPAKLEDSAVYLCASSWGGGVANTGELFFGEGSRLTVL.

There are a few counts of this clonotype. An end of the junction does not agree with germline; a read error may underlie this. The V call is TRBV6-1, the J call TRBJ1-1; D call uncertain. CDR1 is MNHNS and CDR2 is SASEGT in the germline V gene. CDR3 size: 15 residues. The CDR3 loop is CASSESLRGSGEAVF. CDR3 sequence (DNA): TGTGCCAGCAGTGAATCCCTCCGGGGATCCGGTGAAGCTGTCTTT.

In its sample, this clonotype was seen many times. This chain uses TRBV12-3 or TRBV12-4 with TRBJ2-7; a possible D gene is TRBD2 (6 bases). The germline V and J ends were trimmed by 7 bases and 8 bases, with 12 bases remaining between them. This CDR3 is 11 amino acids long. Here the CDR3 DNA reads TGTGCCAGCACTTCTGGGACTCAGCAGTACTTC. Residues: CASTSGTQQYF.

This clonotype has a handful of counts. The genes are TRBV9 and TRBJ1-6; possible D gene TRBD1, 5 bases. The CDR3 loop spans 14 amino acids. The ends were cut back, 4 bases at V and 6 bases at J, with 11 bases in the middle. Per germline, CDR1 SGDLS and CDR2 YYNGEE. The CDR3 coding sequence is TGTGCCAGCAGCTTGCGGGACGCTAATTCACCCCTCCACTTT. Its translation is CASSLRDANSPLHF.

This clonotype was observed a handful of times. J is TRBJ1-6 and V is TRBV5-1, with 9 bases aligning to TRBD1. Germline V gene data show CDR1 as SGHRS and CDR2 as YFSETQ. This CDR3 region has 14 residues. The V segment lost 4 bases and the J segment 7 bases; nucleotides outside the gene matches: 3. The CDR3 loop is CASSQDRGNSPLHF. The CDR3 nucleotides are TGCGCCAGCAGCCAAGACAGGGGGAATTCACCCCTCCACTTT.

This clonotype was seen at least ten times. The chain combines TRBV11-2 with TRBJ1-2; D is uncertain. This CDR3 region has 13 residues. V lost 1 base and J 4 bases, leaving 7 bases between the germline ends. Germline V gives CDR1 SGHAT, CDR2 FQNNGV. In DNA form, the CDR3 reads TGTGCCAGCAGCTTAGTAGACACCTATGGCTACACCTTC. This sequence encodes CASSLVDTYGYTF.

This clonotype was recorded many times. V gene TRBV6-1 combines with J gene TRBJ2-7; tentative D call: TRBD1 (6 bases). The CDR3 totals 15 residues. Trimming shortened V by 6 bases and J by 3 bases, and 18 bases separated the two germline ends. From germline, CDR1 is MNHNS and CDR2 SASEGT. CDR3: CASSTWTDGFYEQYF. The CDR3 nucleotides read TGTGCCAGCAGCACCTGGACAGACGGCTTCTACGAGCAGTACTTC.

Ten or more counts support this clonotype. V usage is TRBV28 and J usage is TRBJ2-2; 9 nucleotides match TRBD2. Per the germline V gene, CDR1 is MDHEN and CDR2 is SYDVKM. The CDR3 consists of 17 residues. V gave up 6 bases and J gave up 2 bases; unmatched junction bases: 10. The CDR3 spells CASSPLGAGGNTGELFF. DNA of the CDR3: TGTGCCAGCAGCCCCCTTGGAGCGGGGGGTAACACCGGGGAGCTGTTTTTT.

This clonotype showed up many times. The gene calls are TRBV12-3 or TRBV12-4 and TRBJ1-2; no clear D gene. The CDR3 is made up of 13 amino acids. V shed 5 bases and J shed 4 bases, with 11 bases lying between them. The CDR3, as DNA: TGTGCCAGCAGTGCTGTCCTGATCTATGGCTACACCTTC. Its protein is CASSAVLIYGYTF.

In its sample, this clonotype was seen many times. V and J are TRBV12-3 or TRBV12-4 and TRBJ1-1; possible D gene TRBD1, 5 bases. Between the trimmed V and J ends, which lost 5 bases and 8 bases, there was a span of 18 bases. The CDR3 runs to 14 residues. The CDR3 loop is CASSTLTGTTEAFF. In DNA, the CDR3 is TGTGCCAGCAGTACCCTAACAGGTACCACCGAAGCTTTCTTT.